This T cell receptor beta chain is from a study of T cell responses to AZD1222 COVID-19 vaccine. Between the trimmed V and J ends, which lost 5 bases and 4 bases, there was a span of 11 bases. CDR3 length: 13 residues. The germline gives CDR1 LNHDA, CDR2 SQIVND (reference sequence). Findings and limits, study-wide: Repertoires were collected only later (after the peak T cell response had occurred).

The table came from immunoSEQ multiplex PCR; TCRdb's copy has only in-frame clones and leaves some out. The sample lists over 150,000 clones; roughly 90% were seen once. With regard to this clone: Its cognate antigen is unknown.

The source is an adult who received the AZD1222 COVID-19 vaccine. Sample: peripheral blood, taken 28 days after the second AZD1222 dose. This chain uses TRBV19 with TRBJ1-1, with D possibly being TRBD1 (5 bases). In nucleotides, the CDR3 is TGTGCCAGTAGTTCCTCGGGGCGCACTGAAGCTTTCTTT. Protein: CASSSSGRTEAFF.